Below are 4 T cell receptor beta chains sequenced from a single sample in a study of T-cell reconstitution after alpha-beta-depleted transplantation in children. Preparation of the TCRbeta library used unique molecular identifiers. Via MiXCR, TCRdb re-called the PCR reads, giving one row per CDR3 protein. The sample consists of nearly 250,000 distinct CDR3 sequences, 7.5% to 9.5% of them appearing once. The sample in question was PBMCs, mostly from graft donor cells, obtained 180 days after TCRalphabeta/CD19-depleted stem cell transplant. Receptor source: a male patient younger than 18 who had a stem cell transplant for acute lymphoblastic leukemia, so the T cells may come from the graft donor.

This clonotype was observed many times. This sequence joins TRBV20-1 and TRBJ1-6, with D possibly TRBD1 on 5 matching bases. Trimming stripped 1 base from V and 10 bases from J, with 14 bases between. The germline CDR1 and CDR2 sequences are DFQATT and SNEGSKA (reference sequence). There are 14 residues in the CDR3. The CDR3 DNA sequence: TGCAGTGCTAGAGTCCAGGGCGGAGGGTCACCCCTCCACTTT. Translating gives CSARVQGGGSPLHF.

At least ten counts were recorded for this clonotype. CDR3 sequence (DNA): TGTGCCAGCAGCGTAGCTTGGGGACTAGTCGACAATGAGCAGTTCTTC. Its translation is CASSVAWGLVDNEQFF. V and J are TRBV9 and TRBJ2-1; 8 bases agree with TRBD2. The V segment lost 0 bases and the J segment 5 bases; nucleotides outside the gene matches: 7. This CDR3 comprises 16 residues. Germline CDR1 SGDLS, CDR2 YYNGEE.

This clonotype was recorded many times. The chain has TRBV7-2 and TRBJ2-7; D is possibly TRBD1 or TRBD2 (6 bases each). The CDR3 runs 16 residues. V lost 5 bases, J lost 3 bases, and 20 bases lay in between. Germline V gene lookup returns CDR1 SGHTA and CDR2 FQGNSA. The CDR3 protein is CASSLRVGGALYEQYF. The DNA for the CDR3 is TGTGCCAGCAGCCTCAGGGTCGGGGGCGCCCTCTACGAGCAGTACTTC.

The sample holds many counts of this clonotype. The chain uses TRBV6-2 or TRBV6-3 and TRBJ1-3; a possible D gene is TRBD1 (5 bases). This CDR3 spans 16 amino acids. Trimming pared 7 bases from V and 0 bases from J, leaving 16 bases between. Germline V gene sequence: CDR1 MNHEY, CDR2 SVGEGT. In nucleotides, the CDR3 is TGTGCCAGCAAGCCCCCGGGACGGTACTCTGGAAACACCATATATTTT. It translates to CASKPPGRYSGNTIYF.